A single sample gave rise to the 11 T cell receptor beta chains below, sequenced in a study of neurological immune-mediated disorders. In TCRdb, the 5' RACE reads were re-called with MiXCR into one record per CDR3 protein. The profile covers some 49,000 distinct CDR3 sequences, with about 9% appearing a single time and 1.6% taken by the ten largest. Regarding time point: longitudinal time-point 1 (baseline). Sequenced material: PBMCs. The receptors were gathered from a woman in her thirties or forties in good health.

The chain employs TRBV7-8 and TRBJ2-4, with 9 bases fitting TRBD2. Germline CDR1 and CDR2: SGHVS and FQNEAQ. The V and J ends lost 4 bases and 0 bases, in that order; junction bases with no gene match: 16. This CDR3 is 20 amino acids long. CDR3 sequence reads: CASSSTPERGVLIAKNIQYF. CDR3 in DNA: TGTGCCAGCAGCTCCACCCCTGAGCGGGGGGTCTTAATAGCCAAAAACATTCAGTACTTC. Combining the CDR3 with reference TRBV7-8 and TRBJ2-4 gives the whole variable domain GAGVSQSPRYKVAKRGQDVALRCDPISGHVSLFWYQQALGQGPEFLTYFQNEAQLDKSGLPSDRFFAERPEGSVSTLKIQRTQQEDSAVYLCASSSTPERGVLIAKNIQYFGAGTRLSVL.

This clonotype has a count of ten or more. The V and J genes are TRBV29-1 and TRBJ2-5; D possibly uses TRBD1 or TRBD2 (6 bases each). V was pared by 0 bases and J by 4 bases, with 18 bases between. The CDR3 totals 16 residues. The germline gives CDR1 SQVTM, CDR2 ANQGSEA. The CDR3 DNA is TGCAGCGTTGAAGAATCTTTTTCGGGGGCTAGAGAGACCCAGTACTTC. This gives the protein CSVEESFSGARETQYF.

Ten or more counts support this clonotype. The V and J genes are TRBV6-5 and TRBJ2-1; no definite D call. Germline V gene data show CDR1 as MNHEY and CDR2 as SVGAGI. CDR3 size: 12 residues. V was pared by 0 bases and J by 8 bases, with 5 bases between. CDR3 sequence reads: CASSYSSDEQFF. The CDR3 bases are TGTGCCAGCAGTTACTCTTCAGATGAGCAGTTCTTC.

This clonotype was observed at least ten times. The chain recombines TRBV30 with TRBJ1-3; D unresolved. The CDR3 length is 14 residues. V shed 1 base and J shed 0 bases, with 7 bases lying between them. Per the germline V gene, CDR1 is GTSNPN and CDR2 is SVGIG (reference sequence). The CDR3 sequence is CAWSGPISGNTIYF. The CDR3 nucleotides read TGTGCCTGGAGTGGACCGATCTCTGGAAACACCATATATTTT.

This clonotype was seen ten or more times. The chain has TRBV12-3 or TRBV12-4 and TRBJ2-6, with D maybe TRBD2 (6 bases). Between the trimmed V and J ends, which lost 7 bases and 4 bases, there was a span of 17 bases. CDR3 length equals 16 residues. The CDR3 protein is CASTEGRGLGANVLTF. The CDR3, as DNA: TGTGCCAGCACCGAGGGGCGGGGTTTAGGGGCCAACGTCCTGACTTTC.

This chain joins TRBV18 and TRBJ1-2; maybe TRBD1 (5 bases). This CDR3 is built from 14 residues. Germline CDR1 is KGHSH and CDR2 is LQKENI. V was trimmed by 2 bases and J by 0 bases, leaving 7 bases between them. The chain's CDR3 is CASSPSQANYGYTF. CDR3 bases: TGTGCCAGCTCACCATCACAGGCTAACTATGGCTACACCTTC.

The sample holds many counts of this clonotype. The CDR3 sequence: CASSPITGEQSDEQFF. For the CDR3, the DNA is TGTGCCAGCAGTCCCATTACCGGGGAACAGAGCGATGAGCAGTTCTTC. The chain links TRBV12-3 or TRBV12-4 to TRBJ2-1; perhaps TRBD2 as D (5 bases). The CDR3 has 16 residues. V lost 5 bases and J lost 8, with 22 bases in between.

This clonotype was counted many times. J is TRBJ2-7 and V is TRBV7-2, with unresolved D. Trimming cost V 2 bases and J 0 bases, with 11 bases left between them. The CDR3 has 15 amino acids. Germline V gene lookup returns CDR1 SGHTA and CDR2 FQGNSA. CDR3 in DNA: TGTGCCAGCAGCTTAAGCCAGCCGAGCTCCTACGAGCAGTACTTC. Amino acids: CASSLSQPSSYEQYF. The variable domain in full, completed from reference TRBV7-2 and TRBJ2-7, reads GAGVSQSPSNKVTEKGKDVELRCDPISGHTALYWYRQSLGQGLEFLIYFQGNSAPDKSGLPSDRFSAERTGGSVSTLTIQRTQQEDSAVYLCASSLSQPSSYEQYFGPGTRLTVT.

Ten or more counts support this clonotype. The chain links TRBV12-3 or TRBV12-4 to TRBJ2-5; the D is unclear. The CDR3 sequence is 13 residues long. V was clipped by 3 bases and J by 5 bases, with 10 bases between them. The CDR3 DNA follows: TGTGCCAGCAGTTTTGGGATAGGGGAGACCCAGTACTTC. This gives the protein CASSFGIGETQYF.

With respect to this clonotype: This may arise from a read error, as a much more abundant clone is one base away. This chain uses TRBV3-1 with TRBJ2-1, with TRBD2 identical over 14 bases. Germline values: CDR1 LGHDT, CDR2 YNNKEL (reference sequence). The CDR3 is 15 amino acids. CDR3 DNA: TGTGCCAGCAGCCTCGGACTAGCGGGAGGCGGTGAGCGGTTCTTC. Protein product: CASSLGLAGGGERFF.

This clonotype was detected ten times or more. The rearrangement links TRBV29-1 to TRBJ1-1; D unclear. Deletions cut 7 bases from V and 0 bases from J, with 18 bases between. Germline CDR1 SQVTM, CDR2 ANQGSEA. The CDR3 covers 15 residues. The CDR3 sequence is CSATSFLGMNTEAFF. CDR3 nucleotides: TGCAGCGCTACCTCGTTTCTCGGAATGAACACTGAAGCTTTCTTT.